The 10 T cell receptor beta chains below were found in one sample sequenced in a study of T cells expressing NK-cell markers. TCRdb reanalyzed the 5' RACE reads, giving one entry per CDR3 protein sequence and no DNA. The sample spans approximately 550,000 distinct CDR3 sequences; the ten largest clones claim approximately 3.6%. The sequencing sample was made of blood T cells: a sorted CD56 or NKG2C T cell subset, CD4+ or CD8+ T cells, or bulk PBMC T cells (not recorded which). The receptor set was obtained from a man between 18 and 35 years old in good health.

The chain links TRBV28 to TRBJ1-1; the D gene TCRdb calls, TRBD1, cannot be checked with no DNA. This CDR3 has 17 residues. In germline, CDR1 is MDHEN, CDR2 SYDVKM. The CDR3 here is CASSPITLRDIGTEAFF.

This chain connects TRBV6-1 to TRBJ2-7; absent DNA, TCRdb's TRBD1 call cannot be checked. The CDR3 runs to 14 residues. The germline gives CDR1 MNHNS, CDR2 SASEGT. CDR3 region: CASNRGTNADEQYF.

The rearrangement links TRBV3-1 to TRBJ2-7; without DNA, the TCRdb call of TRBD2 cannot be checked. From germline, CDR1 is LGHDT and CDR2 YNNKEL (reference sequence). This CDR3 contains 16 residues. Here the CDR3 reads CASSQREIRRAYEQYF.

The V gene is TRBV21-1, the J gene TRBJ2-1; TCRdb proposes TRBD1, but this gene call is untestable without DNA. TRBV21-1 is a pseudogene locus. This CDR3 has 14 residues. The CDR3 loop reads CAPLGTGLDNEQFF.

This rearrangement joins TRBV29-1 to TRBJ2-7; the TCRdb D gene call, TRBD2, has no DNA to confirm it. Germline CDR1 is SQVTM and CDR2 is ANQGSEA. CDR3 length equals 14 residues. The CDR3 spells CSVGRGSRLGEQYF.

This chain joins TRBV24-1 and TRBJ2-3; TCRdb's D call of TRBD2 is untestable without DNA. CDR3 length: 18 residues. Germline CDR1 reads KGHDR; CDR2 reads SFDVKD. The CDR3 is CATSDASGAVGSTDTQYF.

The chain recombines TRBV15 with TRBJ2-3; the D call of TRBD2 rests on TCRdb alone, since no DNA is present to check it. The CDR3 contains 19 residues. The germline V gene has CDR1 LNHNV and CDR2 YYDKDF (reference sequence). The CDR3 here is CATSRVVAGGSSSTDTQYF.

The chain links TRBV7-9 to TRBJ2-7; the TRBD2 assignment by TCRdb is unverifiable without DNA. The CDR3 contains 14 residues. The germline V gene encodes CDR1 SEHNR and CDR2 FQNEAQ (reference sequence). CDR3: CASSLYSGSYEQYF.

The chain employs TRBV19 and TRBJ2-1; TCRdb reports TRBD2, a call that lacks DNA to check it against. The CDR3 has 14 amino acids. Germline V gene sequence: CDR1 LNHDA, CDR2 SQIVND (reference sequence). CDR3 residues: CASSIVAGGDEQFF.

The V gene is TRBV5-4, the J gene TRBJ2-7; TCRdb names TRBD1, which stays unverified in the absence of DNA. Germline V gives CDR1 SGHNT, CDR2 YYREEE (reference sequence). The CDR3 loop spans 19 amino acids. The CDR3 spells CASSLASVDGTGGHYEQYF.